The entry below describes one T cell receptor beta chain. The target antigen is unknown. The sample comes from a study of cytomegalovirus exposure and HLA in healthy donors. Clones were sequenced by immunoSEQ multiplex PCR, and TCRdb holds only the in-frame ones, with some missing. Of approximately 88,000 clones detected, approximately 96% appear once; the ten largest clones hold approximately 1.3%. CDR3 length: 15 residues. The germline V gene encodes CDR1 SGDLS and CDR2 YYNGEE. With 0 bases removed from V and 4 bases from J, the gap between germline ends came to 13 bases. Study-wide findings and caveats: Rarity held for most TCR sequences, but there were some public TCRs that occurred in many donors.

The sequenced sample consisted of PBMCs. The chain has TRBV9 and TRBJ1-2, with D perhaps matching TRBD1 (6 bases). The receptor was isolated from a woman aged 18-35 years in good health and CMV-seronegative. DNA of the CDR3: TGTGCCAGCAGCGTAGCGCCCACAGGGAGCTATGGCTACACCTTC. Its translation: CASSVAPTGSYGYTF.